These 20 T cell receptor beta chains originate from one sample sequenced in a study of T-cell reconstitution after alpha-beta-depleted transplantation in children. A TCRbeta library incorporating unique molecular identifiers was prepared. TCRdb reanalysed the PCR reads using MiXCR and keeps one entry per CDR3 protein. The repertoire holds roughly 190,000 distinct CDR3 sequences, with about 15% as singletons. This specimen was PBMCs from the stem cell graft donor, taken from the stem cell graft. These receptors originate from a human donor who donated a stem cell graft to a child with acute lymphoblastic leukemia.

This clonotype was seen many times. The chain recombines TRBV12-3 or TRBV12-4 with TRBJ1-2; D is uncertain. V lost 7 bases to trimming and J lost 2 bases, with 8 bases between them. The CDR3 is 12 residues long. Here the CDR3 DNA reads TGTGCCAGCACGGAAACGAACTATGGCTACACCTTC. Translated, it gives CASTETNYGYTF.

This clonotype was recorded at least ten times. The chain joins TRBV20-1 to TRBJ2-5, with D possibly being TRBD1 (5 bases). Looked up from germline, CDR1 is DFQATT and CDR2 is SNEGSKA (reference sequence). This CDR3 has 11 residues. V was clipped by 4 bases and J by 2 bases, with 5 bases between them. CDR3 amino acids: CSATGQETQYF. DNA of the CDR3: TGCAGTGCTACAGGGCAAGAGACCCAGTACTTC.

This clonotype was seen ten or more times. Here the CDR3 reads CASSGLAARNTGELFF. The CDR3 region has the DNA TGCGCCAGCTCGGGACTAGCGGCCCGAAACACCGGGGAGCTGTTTTTT. V and J are TRBV5-1 and TRBJ2-2; 11 nucleotides line up with TRBD2. Germline V gene lookup returns CDR1 SGHRS and CDR2 YFSETQ. The CDR3 totals 16 residues. V dropped 7 bases and J dropped 2; count of bases not matched to a gene: 7.

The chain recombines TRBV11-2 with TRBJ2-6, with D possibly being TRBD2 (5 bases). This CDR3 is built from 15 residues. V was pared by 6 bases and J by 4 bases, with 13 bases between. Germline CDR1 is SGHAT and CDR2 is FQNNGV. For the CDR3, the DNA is TGTGCCAGCAGGCCCCTGAGGGAGGGGGCCAACGTCCTGACTTTC. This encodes CASRPLREGANVLTF.

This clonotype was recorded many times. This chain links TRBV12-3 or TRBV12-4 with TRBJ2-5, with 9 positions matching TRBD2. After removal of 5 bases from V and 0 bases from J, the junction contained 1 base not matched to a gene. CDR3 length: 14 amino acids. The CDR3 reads CASSRLADQETQYF. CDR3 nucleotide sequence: TGTGCCAGCAGTCGACTAGCGGACCAAGAGACCCAGTACTTC.

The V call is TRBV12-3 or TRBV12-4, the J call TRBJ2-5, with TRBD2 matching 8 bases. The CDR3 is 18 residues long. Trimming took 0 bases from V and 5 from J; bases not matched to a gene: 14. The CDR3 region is CASSLARGGDSRGETQYF. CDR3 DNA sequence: TGTGCCAGCAGTTTAGCCCGGGGGGGGGACTCCCGGGGGGAGACCCAGTACTTC.

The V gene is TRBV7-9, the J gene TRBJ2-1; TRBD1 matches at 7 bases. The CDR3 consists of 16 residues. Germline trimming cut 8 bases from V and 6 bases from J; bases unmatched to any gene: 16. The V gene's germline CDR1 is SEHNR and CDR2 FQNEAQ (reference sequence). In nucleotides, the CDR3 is TGTGCCAGCCCACCTAGGGACAGCTCTAACTTCAATGAGCAGTTCTTC. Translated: CASPPRDSSNFNEQFF.

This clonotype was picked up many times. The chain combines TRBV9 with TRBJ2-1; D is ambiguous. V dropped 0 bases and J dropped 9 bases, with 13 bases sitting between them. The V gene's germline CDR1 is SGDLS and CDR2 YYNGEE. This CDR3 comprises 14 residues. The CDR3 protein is CASSVVGRGSEQFF. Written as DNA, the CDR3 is TGTGCCAGCAGCGTAGTTGGGCGAGGATCTGAGCAGTTCTTC.

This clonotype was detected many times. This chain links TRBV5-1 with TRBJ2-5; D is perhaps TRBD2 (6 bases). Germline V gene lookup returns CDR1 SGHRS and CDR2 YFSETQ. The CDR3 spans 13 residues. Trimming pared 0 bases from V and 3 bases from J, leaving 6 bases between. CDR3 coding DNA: TGCGCCAGCAGCTTGGGCGGGGAAGAGACCCAGTACTTC. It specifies CASSLGGEETQYF.

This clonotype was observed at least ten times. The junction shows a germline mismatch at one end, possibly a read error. CDR3 sequence reads: CASSLAREDTQYF. The CDR3 DNA reads as TGTGCTAGCAGCTTAGCTCGGGAAGATACGCAGTATTTT. This rearrangement joins TRBV7-7 to TRBJ2-3; D might be TRBD2 (5 bases). The germline gives CDR1 SSHAT, CDR2 FNYEAQ (reference sequence). The CDR3 has 13 residues.

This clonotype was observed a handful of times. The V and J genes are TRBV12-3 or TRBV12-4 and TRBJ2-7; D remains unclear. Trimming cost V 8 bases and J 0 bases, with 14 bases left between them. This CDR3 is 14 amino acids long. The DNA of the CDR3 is TGTGCCAGCGCGGTTGCGGCCAGCTCCTACGAGCAGTACTTC. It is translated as CASAVAASSYEQYF.

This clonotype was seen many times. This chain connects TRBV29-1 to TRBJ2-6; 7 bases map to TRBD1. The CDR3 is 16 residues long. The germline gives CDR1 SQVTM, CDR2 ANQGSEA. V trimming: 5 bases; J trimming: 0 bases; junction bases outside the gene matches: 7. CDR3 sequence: CSVSPGQHSGANVLTF. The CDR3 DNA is TGCAGCGTTAGTCCGGGACAGCACTCTGGGGCCAACGTCCTGACTTTC.

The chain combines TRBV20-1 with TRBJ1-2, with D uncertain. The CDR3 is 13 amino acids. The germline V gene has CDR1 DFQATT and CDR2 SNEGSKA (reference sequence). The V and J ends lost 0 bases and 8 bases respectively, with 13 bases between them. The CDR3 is CSARDPSQRGYTF. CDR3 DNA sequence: TGCAGTGCTAGAGACCCCTCACAGAGGGGCTACACCTTC.

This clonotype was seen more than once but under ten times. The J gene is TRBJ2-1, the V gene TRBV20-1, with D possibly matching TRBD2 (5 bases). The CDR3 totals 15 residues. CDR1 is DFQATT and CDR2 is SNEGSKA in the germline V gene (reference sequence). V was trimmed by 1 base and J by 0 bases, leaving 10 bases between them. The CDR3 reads CSARVPGNSYNEQFF. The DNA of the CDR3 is TGCAGTGCTAGAGTACCCGGGAACTCCTACAATGAGCAGTTCTTC.

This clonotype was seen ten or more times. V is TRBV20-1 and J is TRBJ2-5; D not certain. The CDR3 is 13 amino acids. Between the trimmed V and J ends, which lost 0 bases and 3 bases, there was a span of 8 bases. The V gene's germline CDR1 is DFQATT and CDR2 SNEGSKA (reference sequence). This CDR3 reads CSARDHREETQYF. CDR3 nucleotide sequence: TGCAGTGCTAGAGATCACAGAGAAGAGACCCAGTACTTC.

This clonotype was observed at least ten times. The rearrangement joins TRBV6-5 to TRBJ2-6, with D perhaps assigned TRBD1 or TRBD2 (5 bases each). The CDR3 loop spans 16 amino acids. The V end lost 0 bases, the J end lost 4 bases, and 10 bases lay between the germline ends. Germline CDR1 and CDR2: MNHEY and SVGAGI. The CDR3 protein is CASSYSLGAGANVLTF. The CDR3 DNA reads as TGTGCCAGCAGTTACTCGCTCGGGGCCGGGGCCAACGTCCTGACTTTC.

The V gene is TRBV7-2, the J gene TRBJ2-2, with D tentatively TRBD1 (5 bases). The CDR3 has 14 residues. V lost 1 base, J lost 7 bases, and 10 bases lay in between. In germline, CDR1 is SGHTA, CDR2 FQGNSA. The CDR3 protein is CASSLVREGGELFF. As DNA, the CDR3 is TGTGCCAGCAGCTTAGTCAGGGAAGGCGGGGAGCTGTTTTTT.

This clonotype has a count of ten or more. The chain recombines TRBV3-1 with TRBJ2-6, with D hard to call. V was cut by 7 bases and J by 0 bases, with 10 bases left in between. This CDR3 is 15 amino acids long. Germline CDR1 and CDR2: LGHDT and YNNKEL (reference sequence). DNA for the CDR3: TGTGCCAGCAATTCGGCGAGCTCTGGGGCCAACGTCCTGACTTTC. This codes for CASNSASSGANVLTF. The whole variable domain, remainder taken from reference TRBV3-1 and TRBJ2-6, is DTAVSQTPKYLVTQMGNDKSIKCEQNLGHDTMYWYKQDSKKFLKIMFSYNNKELIINETVPNRFSPKSPDKAHLNLHINSLELGDSAVYFCASNSASSGANVLTFGAGSRLTVL.

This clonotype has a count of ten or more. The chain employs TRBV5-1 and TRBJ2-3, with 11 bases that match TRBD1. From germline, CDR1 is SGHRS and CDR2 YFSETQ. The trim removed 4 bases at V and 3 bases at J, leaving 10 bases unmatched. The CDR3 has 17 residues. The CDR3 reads CASSSGTGGLRTDTQYF. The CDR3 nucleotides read TGCGCCAGCAGCAGCGGGACAGGGGGGCTGAGGACAGATACGCAGTATTTT.

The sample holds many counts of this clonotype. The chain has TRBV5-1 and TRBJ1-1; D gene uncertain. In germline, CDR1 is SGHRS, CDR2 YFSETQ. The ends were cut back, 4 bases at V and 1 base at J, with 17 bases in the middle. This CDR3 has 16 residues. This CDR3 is CASSPPARAANTEAFF. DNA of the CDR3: TGCGCCAGCAGCCCCCCCGCCCGGGCGGCGAACACTGAAGCTTTCTTT. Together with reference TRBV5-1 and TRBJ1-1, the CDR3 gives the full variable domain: KAGVTQTPRYLIKTRGQQVTLSCSPISGHRSVSWYQQTPGQGLQFLFEYFSETQRNKGNFPGRFSGRQFSNSRSEMNVSTLELGDSALYLCASSPPARAANTEAFFGQGTRLTVV.